The 22 T cell receptor beta chains below all came from one sample that was sequenced in a study of T cells in women clearing cervical HPV infection. Sequenced by immunoSEQ multiplex PCR; TCRdb stores in-frame clones only, minus some. This sample's table has some 23,000 clones. Sample: blood buffy coat. The receptors originated from a woman between 18 and 75 years old with a cervical HPV16 infection that either progressed to CIN3+ or cleared (not recorded which).

Comment on this clone: The read terminates 3 residues ahead of where the CDR3 ends, so the germline J gene completes it. The chain links TRBV7-2 to TRBJ1-2; D unresolved. The V gene's germline CDR1 is SGHTA and CDR2 FQGNSA. This CDR3 is 15 amino acids long. CDR3: CASSLVSSRSDTYTF. The DNA read from the CDR3 is TGTGCCAGCAGCTTAGTCTCTAGCCGCTCAGATACC. The complete variable domain, with remaining parts taken from reference TRBV7-2 and TRBJ1-2, reads GAGVSQSPSNKVTEKGKDVELRCDPISGHTALYWYRQSLGQGLEFLIYFQGNSAPDKSGLPSDRFSAERTGGSVSTLTIQRTQQEDSAVYLCASSLVSSRSDTYTFGSGTRLTVV.

The CDR3 sequence is CSAPGLGNTEAFF. The covered CDR3 bases are TGCAGTGCCCCAGGGCTAGGGAACACTGAA. V gene TRBV20-1 combines with J gene TRBJ1-1; possibly TRBD1 for D (5 bases). The observed sequence ends 3 residues before the CDR3 terminus, with the missing tail filled in from the germline J gene. Germline V lookup: CDR1 DFQATT, CDR2 SNEGSKA (reference sequence). This CDR3 comprises 13 residues. Trimming took 6 bases from V and 1 from J, leaving 12 bases between them.

For this clone: The read falls 3 residues short of the CDR3 end, and the missing part is taken from the germline J gene. The genes are TRBV19 and TRBJ1-3; TRBD1 aligns across 9 bases. This CDR3 contains 17 residues. Germline CDR1 and CDR2: LNHDA and SQIVND (reference sequence). Trimming took 7 bases from V and 0 from J; bases not matched to a gene: 10. This CDR3 reads CASTIGTGPYSGNTIYF. The CDR3 bases that were read are TGTGCCAGTACGATCGGGACAGGGCCATACTCTGGAAACACC.

Concerning this clone: Coverage ceases 3 residues before the CDR3 finishes, and the germline J gene fills in the end. This chain connects TRBV29-1 to TRBJ1-2, with 11 positions matching TRBD1. The V and J ends lost 4 bases and 5 bases, in that order; junction bases with no gene match: 6. The CDR3 covers 14 residues. Per germline, CDR1 SQVTM and CDR2 ANQGSEA. The CDR3 bases that were read are TGCAGCGTTGGGACAGGGACAGGGGGGTATGGC. Translating gives CSVGTGTGGYG. The entire CDR3 protein is CSVGTGTGGYGYTF.

On this clone: The CDR3 is cut off 3 residues early in the read; its end comes from the germline J gene. This chain uses TRBV7-9 with TRBJ1-5; TRBD1 matches 9 bases. J lost 4 bases, V lost 5 bases, and 6 bases had no gene match. Germline lookup yields CDR1 SEHNR and CDR2 FQNEAQ (reference sequence). The CDR3 runs 15 residues. The covered CDR3 bases are TGTGCCAGCAGCATCGGACAGGGGCCGAATCAGCCC. It yields the protein CASSIGQGPNQP. The full CDR3 reads CASSIGQGPNQPQHF.

A word on this clone: The read terminates 3 residues ahead of where the CDR3 ends, so the germline J gene completes it. The chain employs TRBV19 and TRBJ2-1; a weak D match, TRBD2 (6 bases). The CDR3 is 16 residues long. Trimming left V 5 bases short and J 9 bases short, with 23 bases between. Germline V gene data show CDR1 as LNHDA and CDR2 as SQIVND (reference sequence). The CDR3 loop reads CASSARVAAIVSEQFF. The DNA read from the CDR3 is TGTGCCAGTAGTGCCCGGGTAGCGGCAATAGTCAGTGAG.

With respect to this clone: The read is 3 residues too short to cover the CDR3 end, so that end is filled in from the germline J gene. The rearrangement uses TRBV30 and TRBJ1-2, with D maybe TRBD1 (5 bases). The CDR3 length is 12 residues. The V gene's germline CDR1 is GTSNPN and CDR2 SVGIG (reference sequence). V lost 5 bases to trimming and J lost 6 bases, with 13 bases between them. The sequenced part of the CDR3 DNA is TGTGCCTGGCAGACAGTAAATAATGGC. This codes for CAWQTVNNG. The whole CDR3 protein reads CAWQTVNNGYTF.

On this clone itself: The DNA ends 3 residues before the CDR3 does, and the rest of the CDR3 is filled in from the germline J gene. V is TRBV30 and J is TRBJ1-5; D is possibly TRBD1 (6 bases). Germline CDR1 is GTSNPN and CDR2 is SVGIG (reference sequence). This CDR3 region has 13 residues. V dropped 1 base and J dropped 8 bases, with 12 bases sitting between them. The CDR3 region is CAWSAGTYEPQHF. Partial CDR3 DNA: TGTGCCTGGAGTGCCGGGACATATGAGCCC.

Concerning this clone itself: The CDR3 end is not reached by the read, which stops 3 residues before it; the germline J gene fills it in. The V and J genes are TRBV19 and TRBJ1-5, with D possibly being TRBD1 (5 bases). Trimming cost V 5 bases and J 7 bases, with 21 bases left between them. This CDR3 is 16 amino acids long. Germline CDR1 is LNHDA and CDR2 is SQIVND (reference sequence). CDR3 DNA, as far as it was read: TGTGCCAGTAGTCCCCGAAAAAGCAGGGCGGGGCAGCCC. This translates into CASSPRKSRAGQP. The CDR3, in full, reads CASSPRKSRAGQPQHF.

Remarks on this clone: The read ends 3 residues shy of where the CDR3 ends; the end is completed using the germline J gene. The chain combines TRBV20-1 with TRBJ2-1, with 10 bases matching TRBD2. The CDR3 runs 15 residues. The V gene end was trimmed by 1 base and the J gene end by 9 bases; junction bases not matched to a gene: 9. The germline CDR1 and CDR2 sequences are DFQATT and SNEGSKA (reference sequence). CDR3 protein: CSARVGSGRYGEQFF. CDR3 bases read: TGCAGTGCTAGAGTAGGTAGCGGGAGGTACGGTGAG.

The sequenced part of the CDR3 DNA is TGCGCCAGCAGCCAAGAAAGCGCTAGCGGCTACAATGAG. Residues: CASSQESASGYNE. The whole CDR3 protein reads CASSQESASGYNEQFF. This rearrangement joins TRBV4-1 to TRBJ2-1; 7 bases agree with TRBD2. Sequencing ends 3 residues short of the CDR3 end; the germline J gene provides the rest. V lost 0 bases to trimming and J lost 3 bases; unmatched junction nucleotides: 5. The CDR3 has 16 residues. The germline V gene has CDR1 MGHRA and CDR2 YSYEKL.

As concerns this clone: The CDR3 extends 3 residues past the end of the read, so its final part is completed from the germline J gene. The genes are TRBV13 and TRBJ2-7; TRBD1 might be the D (6 bases). The CDR3 sequence is 13 residues long. V was clipped by 6 bases and J by 3 bases, with 12 bases between them. Per the germline V gene, CDR1 is PRHDT and CDR2 is FYEKMQ (reference sequence). This CDR3 reads CASRPIGGYEQYF. Incomplete CDR3 DNA: TGTGCCAGCAGACCCATAGGGGGCTACGAG.

With regard to this clone: The CDR3 end is not reached by the read, which stops 3 residues before it; the germline J gene fills it in. This rearrangement joins TRBV4-1 to TRBJ2-3, with TRBD2 identical over 11 bases. Germline loops: CDR1 MGHRA, CDR2 YSYEKL. V was clipped by 0 bases and J by 0 bases; unmatched bases: 5. The CDR3 contains 18 residues. The CDR3 spells CASSQDRGLAESTDTQYF. The covered CDR3 bases are TGCGCCAGCAGCCAAGATCGGGGACTAGCGGAAAGCACAGATACG.

About this clone: The DNA ends 3 residues before the CDR3 does, and the rest of the CDR3 is filled in from the germline J gene. This chain joins TRBV19 and TRBJ2-2, with D uncertain. V lost 6 bases and J 0 bases, leaving 11 bases between the germline ends. This CDR3 spans 15 amino acids. CDR1 and CDR2 (germline): LNHDA, SQIVND (reference sequence). CDR3 bases read: TGTGCCAGTAGGTTGTCCCATTCGAACACCGGGGAG. It codes for CASRLSHSNTGE. The CDR3 reads in full as CASRLSHSNTGELFF.

The DNA read from the CDR3 is TGTGCCAGCAGTACTAGCGGCACAGATACG. Translation: CASSTSGTDT. The complete CDR3 reads CASSTSGTDTQYF. This chain joins TRBV6-4 and TRBJ2-3; 7 bases are shared with TRBD2. The read gets to within 3 residues of the CDR3 end, and the germline J gene fills in the rest. V lost 5 bases and J lost 1; bases outside the gene matches: 0. The CDR3 has 13 amino acids. Looked up from germline, CDR1 is MRHNA and CDR2 is SNTAGT.

CDR3 bases read: TGCAGCGCTACACCCGGGACAGGGGACTATGGC. It specifies CSATPGTGDYG. The whole CDR3 is CSATPGTGDYGYTF. The gene calls are TRBV29-1 and TRBJ1-2, with 10 bases lining up with TRBD1. Sequencing ends 3 residues short of the CDR3 end; the germline J gene provides the rest. The CDR3 covers 14 residues. CDR1 and CDR2 (germline): SQVTM, ANQGSEA. J was trimmed by 3 bases and V by 7 bases; bases with no gene match: 8.

Note on this clone: The read terminates 3 residues before the CDR3 end, so the remaining end is supplied by the germline J gene. This rearrangement joins TRBV24-1 to TRBJ1-4, with a weak D call TRBD1 (5 bases). V lost 2 bases and J 8 bases, leaving 14 bases between the germline ends. CDR3 length: 15 residues. CDR1 and CDR2 (germline): KGHDR, SFDVKD. CDR3 region: CATSDSRGASEKLFF. The sequenced CDR3 bases are TGTGCCACCAGTGATTCCAGAGGGGCCAGCGAAAAA.

Remarks on this clone: Read sequence stops 3 residues before the CDR3 end, and the germline J gene provides the missing end. The chain carries TRBV6-1 and TRBJ2-5; D perhaps matches TRBD2 (5 bases). Germline lookup yields CDR1 MNHNS and CDR2 SASEGT. Deletions cut 3 bases from V and 4 bases from J, with 6 bases between. This CDR3 has 12 residues. CDR3 sequence: CASSEAGETQYF. The CDR3 bases that were read are TGTGCCAGCAGTGAGGCGGGAGAGACC.

For this clone: The CDR3 goes on 3 residues after the read ends, and that part is filled in from the germline J gene. J is TRBJ1-1 and V is TRBV7-9, with D uncertain. This CDR3 spans 13 amino acids. Per germline, CDR1 SEHNR and CDR2 FQNEAQ (reference sequence). V lost 5 bases and J 4 bases, leaving 11 bases between the germline ends. The covered CDR3 bases are TGTGCCAGCAGCGGCACGGCGGGCACTGAA. This sequence encodes CASSGTAGTE. The full CDR3 reads CASSGTAGTEAFF.

With regard to this clone: The read ends 3 residues early relative to the CDR3; the germline J gene fills the gap. The chain couples TRBV19 to TRBJ1-2; 8 bases fit TRBD1. Looked up from germline, CDR1 is LNHDA and CDR2 is SQIVND (reference sequence). The CDR3 is 13 residues long. The CDR3 DNA, read in part, is TGTGCCAGTAGTATACAGGGGGCGCAAGGC. Its protein is CASSIQGAQG. The whole CDR3 reads CASSIQGAQGYTF. Looking up the rest from reference TRBV19 and TRBJ1-2 gives the full variable domain: DGGITQSPKYLFRKEGQNVTLSCEQNLNHDAMYWYRQDPGQGLRLIYYSQIVNDFQKGDIAEGYSVSREKKESFPLTVTSAQKNPTAFYLCASSIQGAQGYTFGSGTRLTVV.

A remark on this clone: Read coverage stops 3 residues before the CDR3 terminus; the germline J gene supplies the remainder. This chain connects TRBV19 to TRBJ2-7, with TRBD2 identical over 7 bases. This CDR3 contains 16 residues. Germline CDR1 reads LNHDA; CDR2 reads SQIVND (reference sequence). With V trimmed by 3 bases and J by 0 bases, 8 bases remained unmatched. This CDR3 reads CASSMGRGAGSYEQYF. Incomplete CDR3 DNA: TGTGCCAGTAGTATGGGGAGGGGAGCTGGCTCCTACGAG.

About this clone itself: Coverage ceases 3 residues before the CDR3 finishes, and the germline J gene fills in the end. The genes are TRBV6-1 and TRBJ1-4, with D possibly TRBD1 on 6 matching bases. The germline V gene has CDR1 MNHNS and CDR2 SASEGT. The CDR3 covers 13 residues. The V and J ends lost 4 bases and 6 bases respectively, with 9 bases between them. Incomplete CDR3 DNA: TGTGCCAGCAGTGGGGACATGGATGAAAAA. Translation gives CASSGDMDEK. The full CDR3 protein reads CASSGDMDEKLFF.